This T cell receptor (beta chain) was retrieved from a study of CD8+ T cells in alopecia areata listed by TCRdb under 2018. Context from the whole study: The treated patients took part in an open-label pilot trial in which moderate-to-severe alopecia areata was treated with oral tofacitinib at 5 to 10 mg twice daily. Tofacitinib was administered for 6 to 18 months, and 6 months of follow-up off drug were then conducted to assess delayed response and recurrence. In treated patients, disease severity was measured using the SALT score, which gives the percentage of scalp surface area affected. The study used high-throughput TCRbeta sequencing to examine T cell clonal expansion in alopecia areata, in both the C3H/HeJ mouse model and human patients. Scalp tissue and sorted CD4+ and CD8+ peripheral blood T cells from patchy and totalis/universalis alopecia areata patients and from healthy controls were covered by human TCRbeta sequencing. Biopsies were taken from tofacitinib-treated patients at baseline and at 4 and 24 weeks of treatment, and a later scalp biopsy was taken in several of the tofacitinib-treated patients. Scalp clonality was compared across normal scalp (n=4), patchy alopecia areata scalp (n=8), and alopecia totalis/universalis scalp (n=8). The RNA source kit depended on sample type: the PAXgene miRNA kit for fixed scalp, the miRNeasy kit for PBMCs, and the RNeasy kit for mouse skin. TCRbeta CDR3 regions were amplified by immunoSEQ multiplex PCR with 35 Vbeta forward and 13 Jbeta reverse primers.

The library was generated by the immunoSEQ multiplex PCR assay. To provide template for TCR sequencing, every sample had RNA extracted and reverse transcribed into cDNA. SuperScript III was used for first-strand cDNA synthesis, primed with a 2:1 mix of oligo-dT and random hexamers. Amplification bias was assessed with a synthetic immune receptor repertoire, and residual bias was removed computationally. The source study handled its data this way. Raw reads were preprocessed for error removal, and CDR3 was defined according to IMGT conventions as running from the conserved cysteine to phenylalanine. Clonality was calculated as 1 minus Shannon entropy normalized by log2 of the number of productive unique TCRs. Whether each scalp clone was CD4 or CD8 was inferred by checking scalp TCRbeta sequences against the CD4 and CD8 repertoires from sorted blood. Here the immuneACCESS table is served through TCRdb, limited to in-frame sequences with V and J called. Missing clones are a known gap in these copies; in checked studies unresolved V genes cover under half, and the rest lacks a known reason. The V and J calls and the clone size are those of that table, but D and trimming were determined from the DNA. This sample holds about 290,000 clones; 55% to 75% were observed only once. Approximately 1.8% of the sample goes to the ten largest clones.

The label giving this sample's time point can be read as: about 5 months on oral tofacitinib. The treatment or condition label here, explained by the study, means: oral pan-JAK inhibitor, 5-10 mg twice daily. Lesional scalp punch biopsies and peripheral blood were obtained from alopecia areata patients. After PBMCs were isolated by density centrifugation and stained for CD3, CD4 and CD8, a FACSAria was used to sort CD4+ and CD8+ T cells. The germline V gene gives CDR1 as SQVTM and CDR2 as ANQGSEA. V loses 3 bases, J loses 7 bases, and the germline ends lie 12 bases apart. The CDR3 sequence holds 12 residues, the cysteine and phenylalanine included. Of the read, only the CDR3 DNA is kept; its 36 bases are in frame from base 1. On the study overall, not on this receptor specifically: Compared with normal scalp, lesional scalp, particularly in alopecia totalis/universalis, had higher clonality and more expanded CD8+ clones, which suggests antigenic drive. Because the treated cohort was small and had just a single nonresponder, larger studies are needed to establish links between baseline CD8+ expansion and response. Many expanded lesional clones were found to persist in scalp and blood during tofacitinib treatment, and relapse after treatment cessation may be partly explained by this persistence. Scalp clonality and the number of expanded CD8+ clones among the top 100 scalp clones were significantly decreased by tofacitinib. Shared TCR sequences between patients were less evident than in mice, which may be partly attributable to HLA diversity in the patient population. Scalp TCR repertoire analysis is complicated because resident alphabeta T cells in normal human skin are also sequenced, whereas mouse skin is dominated by gammadelta T cells.

As to this clone: Its antigen has not been determined. Base quality data are lacking; no much larger clone is found one base away.

The source of this sequence is a human donor with alopecia areata. Material: CD4+ T cells sorted from blood, obtained at week 24, from a patient treated with tofacitinib. The sequence joins TRBV29-1 to TRBJ1-1; too little of a D gene remains to name it. The DNA reads as follows: TGCAGCGTTGACCCCGGCGGGGATGAAGCTTTCTTT. This encodes CSVDPGGDEAFF. Joined to the reference TRBV29-1 and TRBJ1-1 proteins, this CDR3 gives the full variable domain: SAVISQKPSRDICQRGTSLTIQCQVDSQVTMMFWYRQQPGQSLTLIATANQGSEATYESGFVIDKFPISRPNLTFSTLTVSNMSPEDSSIYLCSVDPGGDEAFFGQGTRLTVV.